This entry lists 25 T cell receptor beta chains sequenced from one sample in a study of beta chain features in type 1 diabetes. These receptors have no known antigen. Findings of the study overall: Researchers report that Type 1 diabetes patients had moderately but significantly shorter TCRB CDR3s across all four CD4+ subsets.

Investigators reverse transcribed all isolated RNA, so they sequenced expressed TCRB transcripts. Generated by immunoSEQ multiplex PCR, the TCRdb table keeps only in-frame clones and is missing some. In the table there are 30,000 or so clones, roughly two thirds of which are singletons. Sequenced input: Tregs from blood. The receptors derive from a woman under 40 with type 1 diabetes.

The chain uses TRBV28 and TRBJ2-1, with 11 bases fitting TRBD2. Looked up from germline, CDR1 is MDHEN and CDR2 is SYDVKM. Trimming removed 6 bases from V and 3 bases from J; junction bases left unmatched: 10. CDR3 length: 17 amino acids. The CDR3 spells CASSVGSGRGFYNEQFF. The CDR3 bases are TGTGCCAGCAGCGTCGGTAGCGGGAGGGGGTTCTACAATGAGCAGTTCTTC.

Comments on this clone: One junction end does not reproduce the germline sequence, and a read error may be involved. The V and J genes are TRBV5-1 and TRBJ2-1, with TRBD2 as a possible D gene (5 bases). CDR3 length: 17 amino acids. Germline lookup yields CDR1 SGHRS and CDR2 YFSETQ. CDR3 in amino acids: CANSLGGTPVITNEQFF. The CDR3 coding sequence is TGCGCCAACAGCTTAGGAGGAACCCCAGTCATAACTAATGAGCAGTTCTTC. Drawing the rest from reference TRBV5-1 and TRBJ2-1, the complete variable domain is KAGVTQTPRYLIKTRGQQVTLSCSPISGHRSVSWYQQTPGQGLQFLFEYFSETQRNKGNFPGRFSGRQFSNSRSEMNVSTLELGDSALYLCANSLGGTPVITNEQFFGPGTRLTVL.

V is TRBV5-1 and J is TRBJ1-2, with 9 bases lining up with TRBD1. Germline values: CDR1 SGHRS, CDR2 YFSETQ. This CDR3 is 14 amino acids long. V dropped 0 bases and J dropped 8; count of bases not matched to a gene: 5. This CDR3 reads CASSLEGQGVGYTF. The CDR3 nucleotides are TGCGCCAGCAGCTTGGAGGGACAGGGCGTCGGCTACACCTTC.

V is TRBV5-4 and J is TRBJ2-3, with unresolved D. Trimming pared 6 bases from V and 1 base from J, leaving 21 bases between. CDR1 is SGHNT and CDR2 is YYREEE in the germline V gene (reference sequence). This CDR3 has 17 residues. CDR3 region: CASTWALVEGGTDTQYF. For the CDR3, the DNA is TGTGCCAGCACGTGGGCCTTGGTAGAAGGTGGCACAGATACGCAGTATTTT.

J is TRBJ2-3 and V is TRBV14; 10 positions match TRBD2. The trim removed 1 base at V and 2 bases at J, leaving 6 bases unmatched. Germline assignment: CDR1 SGHDN and CDR2 FVKESK. The CDR3 runs 17 residues. Written as DNA, the CDR3 is TGTGCCAGCAGCCAAGGGAGGACTAGCGGATTCACAGATACGCAGTATTTT. Translation gives CASSQGRTSGFTDTQYF.

This clone was found once. The chain combines TRBV7-2 with TRBJ1-6; D is undetermined. V lost 6 bases to trimming and J lost 8 bases, with 11 bases between them. The germline CDR1 and CDR2 sequences are SGHTA and FQGNSA. The CDR3 contains 13 residues. The chain's CDR3 is CASSPFGDSPLHF. In nucleotides, the CDR3 is TGTGCCAGCAGTCCCTTCGGGGATTCACCCCTCCACTTT. Based on the CDR3 plus reference TRBV7-2 and TRBJ1-6, the full variable domain is GAGVSQSPSNKVTEKGKDVELRCDPISGHTALYWYRQSLGQGLEFLIYFQGNSAPDKSGLPSDRFSAERTGGSVSTLTIQRTQQEDSAVYLCASSPFGDSPLHFGNGTRLTVT.

The chain recombines TRBV27 with TRBJ2-1; 11 bases match TRBD2. CDR1 and CDR2 (germline): MNHEY, SMNVEV (reference sequence). The CDR3 totals 15 residues. The junction had 7 bases not matched to a gene; V was cut back by 4 bases and J by 8 bases. This chain's CDR3 is CASSSWTSGRDEQFF. In DNA form, the CDR3 reads TGTGCCAGCAGTTCATGGACTAGCGGGCGTGATGAGCAGTTCTTC.

The chain has TRBV11-2 and TRBJ1-1; D not resolved. The CDR3 consists of 13 residues. The V gene lost 4 bases and the J gene lost 4 bases, with 10 bases spanning the gap. Germline assignment: CDR1 SGHAT and CDR2 FQNNGV. This CDR3 is CASSSTPSTEAFF. The CDR3 DNA is TGTGCCAGCAGCTCGACCCCTAGCACTGAAGCTTTCTTT.

The V and J genes are TRBV19 and TRBJ1-2; D gene uncertain. The CDR3 is made up of 14 amino acids. Germline V gene data show CDR1 as LNHDA and CDR2 as SQIVND (reference sequence). V was pared by 6 bases and J by 8 bases, with 19 bases between. The CDR3 DNA follows: TGTGCCAGTAGCGATAGGTGGCCTACGGGGGGCTACACCTTC. Translated, it gives CASSDRWPTGGYTF.

The chain combines TRBV25-1 with TRBJ2-5; TRBD1 agrees at 7 bases. The end of the DNA aligns better with TRBJ2-7, so the J call may be wrong. There are 13 residues in the CDR3. Per the germline V gene, CDR1 is MGHDK and CDR2 is SYGVNS. This chain's CDR3 is CASFGDSSYEQYF. The CDR3 DNA reads TGTGCCAGCTTTGGGGACAGCTCCTACGAGCAGTACTTC.

This chain links TRBV5-1 with TRBJ1-1; TRBD1 aligns across 7 bases. V shed 0 bases and J 1 base; nucleotides not matched to a gene: 0. CDR1 and CDR2 from the germline V gene are SGHRS and YFSETQ. The length of the CDR3 is 14 residues. CDR3 sequence reads: CASSLGTGNTEAFF. The CDR3, as DNA: TGCGCCAGCAGCTTGGGGACAGGGAACACTGAAGCTTTCTTT.

This rearrangement joins TRBV6-6 to TRBJ2-1, with 7 bases identical to TRBD2. Germline V gene data show CDR1 as MNHNY and CDR2 as SVGAGI (reference sequence). The CDR3 covers 14 residues. Trimming cost V 4 bases and J 5 bases; bases outside gene matches: 5. CDR3 loop: CASSFLAGDNEQFF. CDR3 in DNA: TGTGCCAGCAGTTTTTTGGCGGGAGACAATGAGCAGTTCTTC.

The chain joins TRBV6-1 to TRBJ2-1; TRBD2 aligns across 13 bases. The germline V gene encodes CDR1 MNHNS and CDR2 SASEGT. CDR3 length equals 19 residues. V trimming: 1 base; J trimming: 7 bases; junction bases outside the gene matches: 13. The CDR3 nucleotides read TGTGCCAGCAGTGAAGAGGTTGGACTAGCGGGAGTAAGGTGGAATGAGCAGTTCTTC. This translates into CASSEEVGLAGVRWNEQFF.

The J gene is TRBJ2-6, the V gene TRBV5-1; D remains unclear. The ends were cut back, 5 bases at V and 0 bases at J, with 9 bases in the middle. The CDR3 consists of 15 residues. Germline lookup yields CDR1 SGHRS and CDR2 YFSETQ. The CDR3 here is CASRRQLSGANVLTF. DNA of the CDR3: TGCGCCAGCAGAAGACAACTCTCTGGGGCCAACGTCCTGACTTTC.

The V gene is TRBV5-1, the J gene TRBJ2-1; 7 nucleotides match TRBD1. CDR3 length: 13 residues. Germline CDR1 is SGHRS and CDR2 is YFSETQ. Trimming removed 5 bases from V and 2 bases from J; junction bases left unmatched: 1. CDR3 sequence (DNA): TGCGCCAGCAGGGACAGGACCTACAATGAGCAGTTCTTC. As protein: CASRDRTYNEQFF.

The CDR3 region is CASSALAGASETQYF. In DNA form, the CDR3 reads TGCGCCAGCAGCGCACTAGCGGGAGCGTCAGAGACCCAGTACTTC. V usage is TRBV5-1 and J usage is TRBJ2-5, with 11 bases lining up with TRBD2. The J segment lost 4 bases and the V segment lost 4 bases, leaving 6 bases of the junction unmatched. The V gene's germline CDR1 is SGHRS and CDR2 YFSETQ. CDR3 size: 15 residues.

The rearrangement uses TRBV7-9 and TRBJ1-1; no definite D call. CDR1 and CDR2 (germline): SEHNR, FQNEAQ (reference sequence). Trimming stripped 2 bases from V and 10 bases from J, with 11 bases between. CDR3 length: 12 residues. CDR3 amino acids: CASSLIRGRAFF. CDR3 DNA sequence: TGTGCCAGCAGCTTAATCAGAGGGCGAGCTTTCTTT.

There are a few counts of this clone. The chain joins TRBV2 to TRBJ1-1; the D is unclear. CDR1 is SNHLY and CDR2 is FYNNEI in the germline V gene. V lost 2 bases, J lost 7 bases, and 11 bases lay in between. The CDR3 covers 13 residues. CDR3 loop: CASSERGILEAFF. The CDR3 region has the DNA TGTGCCAGCAGTGAACGAGGGATTCTTGAAGCTTTCTTT.

In DNA form, the CDR3 reads TGCGCCAGCAGTGGGACAGGGTCCTACGAGCAGTACTTC. Amino acids: CASSGTGSYEQYF. The chain employs TRBV10-1 and TRBJ2-7; 8 bases match TRBD1. The CDR3 has 13 residues. V was clipped by 4 bases and J by 1 base; unmatched bases: 0. CDR1 WNHNN and CDR2 SYGVQD come from the germline V gene (reference sequence).

V gene TRBV5-1 combines with J gene TRBJ2-1, with 7 nucleotides matching TRBD1. Per the germline V gene, CDR1 is SGHRS and CDR2 is YFSETQ. This CDR3 is built from 15 residues. The ends lost 0 bases at V and 3 bases at J; junction bases unmatched: 3. CDR3 in amino acids: CASSLETGNYNEQFF. The CDR3 DNA reads as TGCGCCAGCAGCTTGGAGACAGGGAACTACAATGAGCAGTTCTTC.

The rearrangement uses TRBV18 and TRBJ2-5; 7 nucleotides line up with TRBD2. V lost 3 bases to trimming and J lost 0 bases; unmatched junction nucleotides: 10. Per the germline V gene, CDR1 is KGHSH and CDR2 is LQKENI. The CDR3 contains 17 residues. The CDR3 sequence: CASSPLAPGGYQETQYF. The CDR3 DNA is TGTGCCAGCTCACCCCTCGCCCCCGGGGGGTACCAAGAGACCCAGTACTTC.

The V gene is TRBV7-3, the J gene TRBJ2-1; a possible D gene is TRBD2 (6 bases). The CDR3 totals 13 residues. Germline V gene data show CDR1 as SGHTA and CDR2 as FQGTGA. V gave up 1 base and J gave up 8 bases, with 9 bases separating them. The CDR3 DNA is TGTGCCAGCAGCTTAATTCGGGAGCATGAGCAGTTCTTC. Translation: CASSLIREHEQFF.

The chain employs TRBV5-4 and TRBJ2-2; 15 bases fit TRBD2. The CDR3 runs 16 residues. The J segment lost 4 bases and the V segment lost 4 bases, leaving 2 bases of the junction unmatched. CDR1 and CDR2 from the germline V gene are SGHNT and YYREEE (reference sequence). CDR3 nucleotides: TGTGCCAGCAGCAAGGGACTAGCGGGAGGCACCGGGGAGCTGTTTTTT. The encoded protein is CASSKGLAGGTGELFF.

This clone was counted only a few times. This chain joins TRBV5-1 and TRBJ2-7; 11 bases fit TRBD1. The junction had 9 bases not matched to a gene; V was cut back by 4 bases and J by 6 bases. Germline CDR1 SGHRS, CDR2 YFSETQ. The length of the CDR3 is 15 residues. This CDR3 is CASSPTGTGGVEQYF. The DNA for the CDR3 is TGCGCCAGCAGCCCGACCGGGACAGGGGGAGTCGAGCAGTACTTC.

This sequence joins TRBV10-3 and TRBJ1-1; possibly TRBD1 for D (5 bases). CDR3 size: 13 residues. Germline CDR1 and CDR2: ENHRY and SYGVKD. Trimming pared 4 bases from V and 1 base from J, leaving 7 bases between. CDR3 bases: TGTGCCATCAGTGTACAGGAGAACACTGAAGCTTTCTTT. Protein: CAISVQENTEAFF.